The T cell receptor (beta chain) described here comes from a study of cytomegalovirus exposure and HLA in healthy donors. Study-wide points: What TCR beta sequences reportedly achieved was accurate prediction of HLA-A and HLA-B alleles in most subjects. The listing of about 150 TCR beta chains classed them as cytomegalovirus-associated. Specificity of a few CMV-associated chains for CMV antigens was verified in vitro. In a later analysis, donors in an Asian-associated ancestry cluster reportedly had fewer N-insertions in productive TCRs than the cohort mean.

PCR involved 60 Vbeta and 13 Jbeta primers. Sequencing used immunoSEQ multiplex PCR; TCRdb keeps in-frame clones, though not all of them. This sample's clone table lists about 32,000 clones. CDR1 is LGHNA and CDR2 is YSLEER in the germline V gene. The CDR3 consists of 16 residues. Trimming took off 0 bases at V and 5 bases at J, with 16 bases between the two ends. On this clone: Its antigen is currently unknown.

The chain couples TRBV4-3 to TRBJ1-2; the D gene is possibly TRBD1 (5 bases). This sequence originates from a female donor in good health and CMV-seronegative. Input material: PBMCs. The CDR3 sequence is CASSQDVGGARYGYTF. Here the CDR3 DNA reads TGCGCCAGCAGCCAAGATGTAGGAGGGGCGAGGTATGGCTACACCTTC.